This T cell receptor beta chain appears in the sequencing data of a study of blood T cell repertoires in COVID-19 (dated by TCRdb to the early 2020s). For the wider study: Samples from collaborators originated in the United States, Italy and Spain and spanned both the acute and convalescent phases of COVID-19. The material from the prospective study consisted of cDNA or gDNA derived from T cells, B-cell-depleted T cells, or PBMCs. Deeply sampled blood TCRbeta repertoires from subjects exposed to, actively infected with, or recovered from COVID-19 were included in the dataset. The repertoires were released in a freely available public database meant as a resource for research on the immune response to SARS-CoV-2. The samples were drawn from the first 160 participants of the ongoing ImmuneRACE study and from over a thousand subjects provided by 6 global collaborators. Nearly every sample came with metadata listing a de-identified subject ID, COVID-19 status, age in years and sex. Where available, HLA class I and class II types were taken from metadata supplied by the sample provider and were not determined by assay-based typing.

Beyond this particular receptor, the publication reports: The quantity of clinical and demographic metadata differed by source and by participant and was supplied without curation.

On this clone itself: No antigen is known for it. The input lacks base qualities; no much larger clone sits a single base away.

Each collaborating institution followed its own protocols to collect whole blood in K2EDTA tubes. For TCRbeta analysis, collaborators shipped samples in one of three forms: frozen whole blood, isolated PBMCs, or DNA extracted from either of those sample types. TCRbeta CDR3 regions were amplified from genomic DNA using the immunoSEQ Assay, a bias-controlled multiplex PCR. The original pipeline was this. The number of nucleated cells in each sample was estimated from the amplification of reference gene primers within the assay. To quantify the absolute abundance of each unique TCRbeta CDR3 rearrangement, sequence reads were collapsed and filtered. For each sample, productive Simpson clonality was calculated as the square root of Simpson's diversity index over productive rearrangements. Drawn from immuneACCESS, this table holds only the in-frame rearrangements with V and J called that TCRdb kept. Clones are partly lost; checked studies trace under half to an unresolved V gene and leave the rest unexplained. V, J and clone size were drawn from that table, and D and trimming were deduced from the DNA. The sample profile shows roughly 64,000 clones; 65% to 90% of them were found once. The ten largest clones represent 3.2% of the sample.

The germline V gene provides CDR1 SGHTA and CDR2 FQGNSA. Including cysteine and phenylalanine, the CDR3 has 14 amino acids. Only the CDR3 portion is preserved as DNA: 42 bases, with reading frame beginning at the first base. V is cut by 1 base and J by 10 bases, and the space between the germline ends is 14 bases. Sequencing was performed on peripheral blood. This clonotype was sampled from a man aged 50-60 years with active COVID-19. The rearrangement combines TRBV7-2 with TRBJ2-1; no confident D gene assignment can be made. This receptor has the CDR3 CASSLVGQSSEQFF. The sequenced DNA: TGTGCCAGCAGCTTAGTTGGGCAGAGCAGCGAGCAGTTCTTC. Reference TRBV7-2 and TRBJ2-1 proteins supply the regions before and after the CDR3; the full variable domain is: GAGVSQSPSNKVTEKGKDVELRCDPISGHTALYWYRQSLGQGLEFLIYFQGNSAPDKSGLPSDRFSAERTGGSVSTLTIQRTQQEDSAVYLCASSLVGQSSEQFFGPGTRLTVL.